The present T cell receptor beta chain was sequenced within a study of blood T cell repertoires in COVID-19. Overall study context: There were acute and convalescent COVID-19 samples, and they came from the United States, Italy and Spain.

Method: immunoSEQ multiplex PCR; TCRdb's copy keeps in-frame clones and lacks some. The sample holds approximately 200,000 clones, around 89% seen once. The germline CDR1 and CDR2 sequences are SGHRS and YFSETQ. CDR3 length: 13 residues. Trimming shortened V by 2 bases and J by 8 bases, and 10 bases separated the two germline ends. Participants were aged about 18 to 100 years from roughly 25 US areas. Self-reported history from a screening survey and questionnaire set each donor's cohort. Two negative PCRs, clearance, or symptom resolution characterized the recovered Cohort 3 donors. The sequenced material came from PBMCs or T cells enriched from blood (not recorded which). The V gene is TRBV5-1, the J gene TRBJ2-2; possibly TRBD1 for D (6 bases). The sequence came from a man aged 25 to 45 who had recovered from COVID-19. CDR3: CASSFNTGGELFF. In nucleotides, the CDR3 is TGCGCCAGCAGCTTTAATACAGGGGGGGAGCTGTTTTTT.